This T cell receptor (beta chain) was recovered during a study of molecular identifiers for immune sequencing clone quantification. Many counts were recorded for this clonotype. Its antigen remains unknown. Preparation of the bulk TCR libraries relied on previously described methods and listed TCR primers. Using its own MiXCR run on the PCR reads, TCRdb lists one record per CDR3 protein. In the table there are hundreds of thousands of distinct CDR3 sequences, just under 20% of which are singletons. Study-level results: Barcodes shared by identical TCR molecules could lead to underestimated sizes of highly expanded clones. Clones above 20 RNA copies contained over 97% of effector molecules and under 1% of naive molecules.

V lost 3 bases, J lost 5 bases, and 3 bases stayed unmatched. Germline lookup yields CDR1 LGHNA and CDR2 YSLEER. CDR3 length equals 13 residues. This clonotype originated in a human donor in good health. Some libraries in this study had Jurkat cell RNA spiked in. The chain recombines TRBV4-3 with TRBJ1-1; 7 bases fit TRBD1. The sample taken for sequencing was naive CD8+ T cells from blood, with Jurkat cell RNA spiked in. Subset here: FACS-sorted CD8+CD4-CCR7+CD45RA+ naive T cells. CDR3 in DNA: TGCGCCAGCAGCCACCACAGGGGAACTGAAGCTTTCTTT. Translated: CASSHHRGTEAFF.